This T cell receptor (beta chain) comes out of a study of regulatory T cells in long-lasting Graves disease. Study observations and caveats: Compared with new cases, persistent Graves' patients showed reduced TCR diversity.

This clonotype was observed at least ten times. Antigen: not known. The length of the CDR3 is 13 residues. Per germline, CDR1 GTSNPN and CDR2 SVGIG (reference sequence). V lost 0 bases, J lost 3 bases, and 5 bases lay in between. Time point here: newly diagnosed GD, antithyroid drugs for less than 3 months. RNA isolated from PBMCs was used to make the TCR library. According to the study, TCR beta libraries were built with iRepertoire HTBI primers and CDR3-region Arm-PCR. TCRdb independently ran MiXCR on the multiplex PCR reads; one entry per CDR3 protein. The sample records 400,000 to 500,000 distinct CDR3 sequences, roughly 17% being singletons. The data were also submitted as part of a second study, on T cells in Graves' hyperthyroidism and ophthalmopathy.

Sequenced here: peripheral blood mononuclear cells (PBMCs), sampled at new diagnosis, from a patient treated with antithyroid drugs. The source is a woman younger than 30 with Graves disease. The V gene is TRBV30, the J gene TRBJ2-2; no definite D call. The CDR3 DNA follows: TGTGCCTGGAGTGTCAGGTACACCGGGGAGCTGTTTTTT. Protein sequence: CAWSVRYTGELFF.